The clone carrying this T cell receptor beta chain has at least ten counts. Its antigen is still unknown. For repertoire sequencing, the TCR beta CDR3 regions were amplified from RNA transcripts. Amplification began with first-round RT-PCR using HTBI primers, then second-round multiplex PCR was performed. TCRdb processed the multiplex PCR reads anew with MiXCR; each CDR3 protein has one entry. The sample has hundreds of thousands of distinct CDR3 sequences; about 20% are singletons. Germline V gene sequence: CDR1 DFQATT, CDR2 SNEGSKA (reference sequence). The CDR3 extends over 14 amino acids. After removal of 2 bases from V and 7 bases from J, the junction contained 5 bases not matched to a gene. This sample was taken from a study of Graves' ophthalmopathy and Graves' hyperthyroidism. Study-wide results and caveats: Between ophthalmopathy and stable hyperthyroidism, a 13-signature model drew a separation with 87.88% sensitivity and approximately 81% specificity.

The receptor was derived from a woman aged 18-29 years with stable Graves' hyperthyroidism. Some clones in this sample may be carry-over from other donors' samples. The genes are TRBV20-1 and TRBJ1-1, with 12 bases identical to TRBD1. Sequencing was done on a sample of peripheral blood. The CDR3 sequence: CSARPGTGGIEAFF. CDR3 nucleotide sequence: TGCAGTGCTAGACCAGGGACAGGGGGCATTGAAGCTTTCTTT.